Below, 17 T cell receptor beta chains from the same sample are listed, as sequenced in a study of cytomegalovirus exposure and HLA in healthy donors. Primers included in the PCR were 60 Vbeta and 13 Jbeta primers. Profiling relied on immunoSEQ multiplex PCR, and the TCRdb table lists in-frame clones only, not all of them. The table for this sample gives about 110,000 clones. What was sequenced was PBMCs. The receptors here all came from a man aged 40-55 years in good health and CMV-seropositive.

V usage is TRBV4-1 and J usage is TRBJ1-2; D might be TRBD1 (6 bases). V lost 0 bases and J 4 bases, leaving 12 bases between the germline ends. CDR1 MGHRA and CDR2 YSYEKL come from the germline V gene. The CDR3 has 15 amino acids. Here the CDR3 DNA reads TGCGCCAGCAGCCAAGAAGGACAGAACGTCTATGGCTACACCTTC. Residues: CASSQEGQNVYGYTF.

This chain connects TRBV7-3 to TRBJ2-3; 10 positions agree with TRBD2. Germline V gene data show CDR1 as SGHTA and CDR2 as FQGTGA. Trimming removed 5 bases from V and 10 bases from J; junction bases left unmatched: 3. The CDR3 spans 12 residues. CDR3 sequence: CASSTSGIPQYF. The CDR3 DNA reads as TGTGCCAGCAGCACTAGCGGGATCCCGCAGTATTTT.

The chain joins TRBV10-3 to TRBJ1-1; a weak D match, TRBD1 (5 bases). Trimming left V 4 bases short and J 1 base short, with 7 bases between. The germline CDR1 and CDR2 sequences are ENHRY and SYGVKD. The CDR3 is made up of 13 amino acids. In DNA, the CDR3 is TGTGCCATCAGTGCCCAGGGGAACACTGAAGCTTTCTTT. It specifies CAISAQGNTEAFF.

V usage is TRBV15 and J usage is TRBJ2-5; perhaps TRBD2 as D (5 bases). Germline V lookup: CDR1 LNHNV, CDR2 YYDKDF (reference sequence). CDR3 length: 13 amino acids. Trimming left V 4 bases short and J 4 bases short, with 10 bases between. The CDR3 DNA is TGTGCCACCAGCATCGGCGGGTTAGAGACCCAGTACTTC. It yields the protein CATSIGGLETQYF. Based on the CDR3 plus reference TRBV15 and TRBJ2-5, the full variable domain is DAMVIQNPRYQVTQFGKPVTLSCSQTLNHNVMYWYQQKSSQAPKLLFHYYDKDFNNEADTPDNFQSRRPNTSFCFLDIRSPGLGDTAMYLCATSIGGLETQYFGPGTRLLVL.

V gene TRBV28 combines with J gene TRBJ1-5; 7 positions agree with TRBD1. Per germline, CDR1 MDHEN and CDR2 SYDVKM. V shed 5 bases and J 0 bases; nucleotides not matched to a gene: 10. The CDR3 totals 17 residues. The DNA of the CDR3 is TGTGCCAGCAGTAACATCCGGGACAGCAATAGCAATCAGCCCCAGCATTTT. This sequence encodes CASSNIRDSNSNQPQHF.

The chain joins TRBV29-1 to TRBJ2-7; 8 positions match TRBD1. J was trimmed by 3 bases and V by 6 bases; bases with no gene match: 7. There are 13 residues in the CDR3. Per germline, CDR1 SQVTM and CDR2 ANQGSEA. This CDR3 reads CSVSTGGRYEQYF. In nucleotides, the CDR3 is TGCAGCGTCTCCACAGGGGGACGCTACGAGCAGTACTTC.

V usage is TRBV10-3 and J usage is TRBJ2-2, with 12 nucleotides matching TRBD2. J was trimmed by 3 bases and V by 7 bases; bases with no gene match: 6. The CDR3 has 16 amino acids. Germline V gene lookup returns CDR1 ENHRY and CDR2 SYGVKD. The CDR3 DNA reads TGTGCCATCACGGGCCGACTAGCGGGAGACACCGGGGAGCTGTTTTTT. Protein sequence: CAITGRLAGDTGELFF.

The chain has TRBV29-1 and TRBJ2-7; 9 bases map to TRBD1. Germline CDR1 is SQVTM and CDR2 is ANQGSEA. V lost 6 bases, J lost 0 bases, and 3 bases stayed unmatched. The CDR3 loop spans 13 amino acids. CDR3 loop: CSVGTGRSYEQYF. For the CDR3, the DNA is TGCAGCGTAGGGACAGGGCGCTCCTACGAGCAGTACTTC.

The chain employs TRBV6-6 and TRBJ2-5; TRBD1 aligns across 7 bases. The V gene end was trimmed by 5 bases and the J gene end by 2 bases; junction bases not matched to a gene: 8. The CDR3 runs to 15 residues. Looked up from germline, CDR1 is MNHNY and CDR2 is SVGAGI (reference sequence). CDR3: CASSPSGGTQETQYF. The CDR3 coding sequence is TGTGCCAGCAGTCCTTCAGGGGGAACTCAAGAGACCCAGTACTTC.

This sequence joins TRBV28 and TRBJ2-7; the match to TRBD2 covers 7 bases. Germline V gene data show CDR1 as MDHEN and CDR2 as SYDVKM. The length of the CDR3 is 16 residues. The V segment lost 3 bases and the J segment 4 bases; nucleotides outside the gene matches: 12. DNA for the CDR3: TGTGCCAGCAGTTTGATTCAGGGACTACTCTCATACGAGCAGTACTTC. Protein: CASSLIQGLLSYEQYF.

The J gene is TRBJ2-3, the V gene TRBV19; 7 bases line up with TRBD2. The CDR3 runs 15 residues. V lost 7 bases and J lost 4; bases outside the gene matches: 11. From germline, CDR1 is LNHDA and CDR2 SQIVND (reference sequence). The CDR3 reads CASTPVGGPADTQYF. CDR3 sequence (DNA): TGTGCCAGTACCCCGGTGGGAGGGCCGGCAGATACGCAGTATTTT.

The chain carries TRBV12-5 and TRBJ1-2; D remains ambiguous. This CDR3 is 13 amino acids long. With 5 bases removed from V and 5 bases from J, the gap between germline ends came to 12 bases. In germline, CDR1 is LGHNT, CDR2 FRNRAP. For the CDR3, the DNA is TGTGCTAGTGGTCTGGACCGCAGATATGGCTACACCTTC. Its protein product is CASGLDRRYGYTF.

A note on this clone: It is unclear where the CDR3 begins or ends on the DNA, so no DNA is shown, and the CDR3 is as TCRdb lists it. This rearrangement joins TRBV2 to TRBJ1-1; the D call in the table, TRBD1, was not verified against the DNA. In germline, CDR1 is SNHLY, CDR2 FYNNEI. The CDR3 adds up to 14 amino acids, both ends counted. The CDR3 sequence: CASILGQGRTEAFF.

The chain links TRBV5-6 to TRBJ2-7; the D gene is possibly TRBD1 (6 bases). The CDR3 covers 15 residues. The germline V and J ends were trimmed by 5 bases and 3 bases, with 18 bases remaining between them. Germline V gene lookup returns CDR1 SGHDT and CDR2 YYEEEE. CDR3 in DNA: TGTGCCAGCAGGTCAGGGGCAGGGGTAAGCTACGAGCAGTACTTC. Translating gives CASRSGAGVSYEQYF.

This rearrangement joins TRBV28 to TRBJ1-5, with 10 bases identical to TRBD1. The V gene's germline CDR1 is MDHEN and CDR2 SYDVKM. V trimming: 7 bases; J trimming: 0 bases; junction bases outside the gene matches: 12. The CDR3 covers 18 residues. This chain's CDR3 is CASKNTGTGVYSNQPQHF. The CDR3 DNA is TGTGCCAGCAAAAATACCGGGACAGGGGTTTATAGCAATCAGCCCCAGCATTTT.

The chain employs TRBV5-1 and TRBJ2-3; possibly TRBD1 for D (5 bases). There are 13 residues in the CDR3. V was pared by 4 bases and J by 1 base, with 7 bases between. Germline CDR1 and CDR2: SGHRS and YFSETQ. As DNA, the CDR3 is TGCGCCAGCAGCCTGACAGGCACAGATACGCAGTATTTT. It translates to CASSLTGTDTQYF.

The V and J genes are TRBV7-9 and TRBJ2-7; D gene ambiguous. The CDR3 loop spans 15 amino acids. Trimming stripped 4 bases from V and 0 bases from J, with 13 bases between. Germline CDR1 reads SEHNR; CDR2 reads FQNEAQ (reference sequence). CDR3 coding DNA: TGTGCCAGCAGCTCTCTTCAACTGAACTCCTACGAGCAGTACTTC. Amino acid sequence: CASSSLQLNSYEQYF.